Below, one T cell receptor (beta chain) is given with its context. The antigen is not known. This entry belongs to a study of blood T cells in healthy people across ages. General study points: Both higher diversity and more naive CD4+ cells marked long-lived donors when set against aged donors. Possibly, changes in expanded clonotypes were confounded because donor CMV status was unknown. Age showed a roughly linear inverse relationship with TCR beta diversity per million T cells.

The V and J ends lost 2 bases and 7 bases respectively, with 25 bases between them. The CDR3 is made up of 18 amino acids. Germline CDR1 MNHEY, CDR2 SMNVEV (reference sequence). With a J-beta primer mix and a sample-barcoded 5' primer, a second PCR ran roughly 7 to 11 cycles. TCRdb analysed the 5' RACE reads with MiXCR anew, one entry per CDR3 protein. Of about 1.8 million distinct CDR3 sequences in the sample, 49% were seen once. This receptor was taken from a woman in her thirties or forties in good health. The specimen sequenced was blood. This chain links TRBV27 with TRBJ2-3; D not resolved. CDR3 loop: CASSLQAGEPFRYNTQYF. In DNA, the CDR3 is TGTGCCAGCAGTTTACAGGCCGGTGAACCCTTCAGATACAATACGCAGTATTTT.